This T cell receptor (beta chain) stems from a study of T-cell reconstitution after alpha-beta-depleted transplantation in children. Molecular barcoding with unique molecular identifiers was used for the TCRbeta library. TCRdb recomputed calls from the PCR reads with MiXCR, one row per CDR3 protein. The sample consists of around 600,000 distinct CDR3 sequences, roughly a tenth of them appearing once. The V and J ends lost 5 bases and 2 bases, in that order; junction bases with no gene match: 6. The germline V gene has CDR1 DFQATT and CDR2 SNEGSKA (reference sequence). The CDR3 spans 13 residues. Sequencing used PBMCs from the stem cell graft donor, obtained from the stem cell graft. This chain connects TRBV20-1 to TRBJ2-7, with 7 positions matching TRBD2. The origin of this receptor is a human donor who donated a stem cell graft to a child with acute myeloid leukemia. The CDR3 sequence is CSARGGSPYEQYF. CDR3 nucleotides: TGCAGTGCTCGGGGCGGGAGTCCCTACGAGCAGTACTTC.